The 9 T cell receptor beta chains below were found in one sample sequenced in a study of CD8 T cells in Susac syndrome. Roughly 0.45 to 1 ug RNA was reverse transcribed with random hexamers. TCRdb re-called the immunoSEQ multiplex PCR reads with MiXCR, one entry per CDR3 protein. The table lists under 20,000 distinct CDR3 sequences, about 95% of them singletons. Sequencing was done on a sample of CD8+ T cells from PBMCs. These receptors were collected from a human donor in good health.

The chain couples TRBV6-1 to TRBJ2-7; no definite D call. Germline lookup yields CDR1 MNHNS and CDR2 SASEGT. With 7 bases removed from V and 2 bases from J, the gap between germline ends came to 33 bases. This CDR3 contains 20 residues. The CDR3: CASNGNLGFREPKNPYEQYV. The CDR3 bases are TGTGCCAGCAACGGAAATCTGGGGTTTCGAGAACCAAAGAATCCCTACGAGCAGTACGTC.

This chain connects TRBV7-2 to TRBJ2-7; a weak D match, TRBD2 (6 bases). This CDR3 contains 15 residues. Germline V gene data show CDR1 as SGHTA and CDR2 as FQGNSA. The V and J ends lost 1 base and 2 bases respectively, with 12 bases between them. The DNA for the CDR3 is TGTGCCAGCAGCTTAGGCCGGGACTTGGCCTACGAGCAGTACTTC. This codes for CASSLGRDLAYEQYF. Supplemented by reference TRBV7-2 and TRBJ2-7, the full variable domain reads GAGVSQSPSNKVTEKGKDVELRCDPISGHTALYWYRQSLGQGLEFLIYFQGNSAPDKSGLPSDRFSAERTGGSVSTLTIQRTQQEDSAVYLCASSLGRDLAYEQYFGPGTRLTVT.

The chain is built from TRBV4-3 and TRBJ2-4; D perhaps matches TRBD1 (5 bases). From germline, CDR1 is LGHNA and CDR2 YSLEER. The V gene lost 1 base and the J gene lost 0 bases, with 13 bases spanning the gap. CDR3 length: 17 amino acids. This CDR3 is CASSQGQTYLAKNIQYF. CDR3 nucleotide sequence: TGCGCCAGCAGCCAAGGACAGACCTACCTAGCCAAAAACATTCAGTACTTC.

V usage is TRBV6-5 and J usage is TRBJ1-2; TRBD1 might be the D (5 bases). Trimming took off 1 base at V and 8 bases at J, with 8 bases between the two ends. Germline lookup yields CDR1 MNHEY and CDR2 SVGAGI. CDR3 length: 12 amino acids. The CDR3 spells CASSYLGEGYTF. The CDR3 nucleotides read TGTGCCAGCAGTTACTTGGGGGAAGGCTACACCTTC.

The rearrangement uses TRBV7-2 and TRBJ2-2; TRBD2 aligns across 10 bases. V lost 5 bases and J lost 5; bases outside the gene matches: 8. Germline CDR1 and CDR2: SGHTA and FQGNSA. The CDR3 covers 16 residues. CDR3 sequence reads: CASSPLAGALTGELFF. The CDR3 nucleotides are TGTGCCAGCAGCCCGCTAGCGGGAGCCTTGACCGGGGAGCTGTTTTTT. The full variable domain, with the rest looked up from reference TRBV7-2 and TRBJ2-2, is GAGVSQSPSNKVTEKGKDVELRCDPISGHTALYWYRQSLGQGLEFLIYFQGNSAPDKSGLPSDRFSAERTGGSVSTLTIQRTQQEDSAVYLCASSPLAGALTGELFFGEGSRLTVL.

The genes are TRBV7-9 and TRBJ2-7; 11 positions agree with TRBD2. V lost 1 base and J lost 2; bases outside the gene matches: 4. The germline gives CDR1 SEHNR, CDR2 FQNEAQ (reference sequence). The CDR3 contains 16 residues. CDR3 amino acids: CASSLGLAGPTYEQYF. The CDR3 DNA is TGTGCCAGCAGCTTAGGACTAGCGGGACCGACCTACGAGCAGTACTTC. Full variable domain (missing parts from reference TRBV7-9 and TRBJ2-7): DTGVSQNPRHKITKRGQNVTFRCDPISEHNRLYWYRQTLGQGPEFLTYFQNEAQLEKSRLLSDRFSAERPKGSFSTLEIQRTEQGDSAMYLCASSLGLAGPTYEQYFGPGTRLTVT.

V is TRBV11-2 and J is TRBJ2-4; weak D call: TRBD2 (5 bases). The CDR3 has 15 residues. From germline, CDR1 is SGHAT and CDR2 FQNNGV. The V gene lost 6 bases and the J gene lost 0 bases, with 12 bases spanning the gap. Written as DNA, the CDR3 is TGTGCCAGCAGAGAGAGCGGTCTAGCCAAAAACATTCAGTACTTC. As protein: CASRESGLAKNIQYF.

The J gene is TRBJ2-1, the V gene TRBV29-1, with D maybe TRBD2 (5 bases). This CDR3 contains 10 residues. Germline lookup yields CDR1 SQVTM and CDR2 ANQGSEA. V gave up 6 bases and J gave up 7 bases, with 7 bases separating them. This CDR3 reads CSVAVNEQFF. DNA for the CDR3: TGCAGCGTAGCGGTAAATGAGCAGTTCTTC.

The rearrangement links TRBV13 to TRBJ2-7; D not resolved. Germline V gene sequence: CDR1 PRHDT, CDR2 FYEKMQ (reference sequence). This CDR3 comprises 12 residues. V dropped 3 bases and J dropped 0 bases, with 3 bases sitting between them. CDR3 nucleotides: TGTGCCAGCAGCTTCTCCTCCTACGAGCAGTACTTC. This codes for CASSFSSYEQYF. Full variable domain (remainder filled in from reference TRBV13 and TRBJ2-7): AAGVIQSPRHLIKEKRETATLKCYPIPRHDTVYWYQQGPGQDPQFLISFYEKMQSDKGSIPDRFSAQQFSDYHSELNMSSLELGDSALYFCASSFSSYEQYFGPGTRLTVT.